This T cell receptor (beta chain) was captured by sequencing in a study of T cells in Graves' hyperthyroidism and ophthalmopathy. Notes on the study in general: Model output signaled ophthalmopathy a median roughly 6.1 months ahead of onset.

This CDR3 contains 14 residues. The V end lost 6 bases, the J end lost 3 bases, and 14 bases lay between the germline ends. From RNA transcripts, TCR beta CDR3 regions were amplified. The HTBI primer set was used in a first-round RT-PCR of the TCR CDR3. In TCRdb, the multiplex PCR reads were re-called with MiXCR into one record per CDR3 protein. The data contain some 350,000 distinct CDR3 sequences, approximately 20% of them singletons. Notes on this clonotype: Its specificity is not known.

Newly diagnosed hyperthyroidism, duration under 2 months, in patients aged 18 to 65. This sequence was found in a woman younger than 35 with Graves' hyperthyroidism. The V and J genes are TRBV12-3 or TRBV12-4 and TRBJ1-1; perhaps TRBD1 as D (5 bases). The source material was blood. CDR3 sequence (DNA): TGTGCCAGCAGGCGGGACCCGGGGGACACTGAAGCTTTCTTT. Its protein is CASRRDPGDTEAFF.